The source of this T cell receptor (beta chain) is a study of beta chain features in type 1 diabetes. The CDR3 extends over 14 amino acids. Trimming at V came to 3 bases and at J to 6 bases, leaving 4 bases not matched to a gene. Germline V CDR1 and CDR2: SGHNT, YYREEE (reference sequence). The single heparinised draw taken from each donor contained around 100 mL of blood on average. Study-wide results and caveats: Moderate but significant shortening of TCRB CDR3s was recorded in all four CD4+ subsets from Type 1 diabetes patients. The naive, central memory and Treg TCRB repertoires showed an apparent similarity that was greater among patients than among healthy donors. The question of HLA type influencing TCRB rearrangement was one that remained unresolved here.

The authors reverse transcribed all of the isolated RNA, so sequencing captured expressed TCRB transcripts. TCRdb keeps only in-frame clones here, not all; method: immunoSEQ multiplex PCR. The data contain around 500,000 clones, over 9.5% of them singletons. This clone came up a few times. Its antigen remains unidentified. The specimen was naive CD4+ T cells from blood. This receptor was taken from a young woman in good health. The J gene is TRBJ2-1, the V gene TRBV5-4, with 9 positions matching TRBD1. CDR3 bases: TGTGCCAGCAGCTCCGGGACAGGGATCAATGAGCAGTTCTTC. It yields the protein CASSSGTGINEQFF. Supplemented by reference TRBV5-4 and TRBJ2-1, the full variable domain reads ETGVTQSPTHLIKTRGQQVTLRCSSQSGHNTVSWYQQALGQGPQFIFQYYREEENGRGNFPPRFSGLQFPNYSSELNVNALELDDSALYLCASSSGTGINEQFFGPGTRLTVL.